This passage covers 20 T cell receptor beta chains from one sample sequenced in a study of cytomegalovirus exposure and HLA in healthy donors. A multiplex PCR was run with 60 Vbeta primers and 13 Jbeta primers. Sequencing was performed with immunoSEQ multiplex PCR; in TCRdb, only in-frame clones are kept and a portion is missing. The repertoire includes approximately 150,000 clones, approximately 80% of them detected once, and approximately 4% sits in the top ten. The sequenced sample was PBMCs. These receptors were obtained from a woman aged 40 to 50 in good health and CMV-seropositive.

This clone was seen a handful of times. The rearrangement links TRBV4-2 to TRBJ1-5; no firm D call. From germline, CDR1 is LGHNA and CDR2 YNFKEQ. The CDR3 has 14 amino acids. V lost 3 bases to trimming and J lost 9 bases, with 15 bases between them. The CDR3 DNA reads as TGTGCCAGCAGCCACCTCGAAACTCACGGGCCCCAGCATTTT. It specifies CASSHLETHGPQHF.

The CDR3 DNA reads as TGTGCCAGCAGTAGACCGGGACCAGGGGGTTCACCCCTCCACTTT. Translating gives CASSRPGPGGSPLHF. This rearrangement joins TRBV2 to TRBJ1-6, with 7 bases identical to TRBD1. Germline loops: CDR1 SNHLY, CDR2 FYNNEI. The V gene end was trimmed by 5 bases and the J gene end by 9 bases; junction bases not matched to a gene: 10. This CDR3 spans 15 amino acids.

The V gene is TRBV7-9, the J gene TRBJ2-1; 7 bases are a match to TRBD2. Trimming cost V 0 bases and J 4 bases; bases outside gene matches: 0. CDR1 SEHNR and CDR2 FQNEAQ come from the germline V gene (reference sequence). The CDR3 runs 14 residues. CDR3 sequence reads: CASSLAAGYNEQFF. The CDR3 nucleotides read TGTGCCAGCAGCTTAGCAGCGGGGTACAATGAGCAGTTCTTC.

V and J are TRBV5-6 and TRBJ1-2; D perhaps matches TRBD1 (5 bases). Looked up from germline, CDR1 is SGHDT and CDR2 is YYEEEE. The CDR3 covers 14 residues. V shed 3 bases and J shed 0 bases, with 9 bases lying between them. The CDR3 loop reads CASSSRQTNYGYTF. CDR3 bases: TGTGCCAGCAGCTCTAGACAGACTAACTATGGCTACACCTTC.

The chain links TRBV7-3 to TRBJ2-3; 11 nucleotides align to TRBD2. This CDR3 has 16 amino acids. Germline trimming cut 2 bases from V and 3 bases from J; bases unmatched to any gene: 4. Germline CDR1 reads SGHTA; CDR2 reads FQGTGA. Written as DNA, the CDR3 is TGTGCCAGCAGCTTATTACTAGCGGGAGAGACAGATACGCAGTATTTT. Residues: CASSLLLAGETDTQYF.

The CDR3 bases are TGCAGCGTTGAACCCGCAGAGGCGAGCGGGCCCTACGAGCAGTACTTC. This translates into CSVEPAEASGPYEQYF. The chain recombines TRBV29-1 with TRBJ2-7; tentatively, D is TRBD2 (6 bases). Per the germline V gene, CDR1 is SQVTM and CDR2 is ANQGSEA. Deletions cut 2 bases from V and 2 bases from J, with 19 bases between. The CDR3 extends over 16 amino acids.

CDR3 nucleotides: TGTGCCTGGACCTTCGGACAGGGGGGTCTAGACGAGCAGTACTTC. This gives the protein CAWTFGQGGLDEQYF. This sequence joins TRBV30 and TRBJ2-7, with 10 bases that match TRBD1. The V segment lost 4 bases and the J segment 5 bases; nucleotides outside the gene matches: 11. Germline V gene data show CDR1 as GTSNPN and CDR2 as SVGIG (reference sequence). CDR3 length: 15 residues.

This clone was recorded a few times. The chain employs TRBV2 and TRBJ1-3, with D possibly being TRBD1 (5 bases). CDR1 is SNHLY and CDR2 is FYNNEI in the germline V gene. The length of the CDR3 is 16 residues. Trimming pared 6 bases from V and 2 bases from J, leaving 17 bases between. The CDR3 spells CASSVDSPTTGNTIYF. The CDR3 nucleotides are TGTGCCAGCAGCGTAGACAGCCCCACAACTGGAAACACCATATATTTT.

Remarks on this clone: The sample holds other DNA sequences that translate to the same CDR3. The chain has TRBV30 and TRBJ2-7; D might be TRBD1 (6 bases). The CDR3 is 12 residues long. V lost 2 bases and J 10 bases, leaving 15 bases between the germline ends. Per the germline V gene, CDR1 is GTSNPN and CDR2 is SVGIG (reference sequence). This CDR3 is CAWSSGDTVQYF. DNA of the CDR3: TGTGCCTGGAGTTCTGGGGACACCGTTCAGTACTTC. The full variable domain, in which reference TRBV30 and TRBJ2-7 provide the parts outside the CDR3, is SQTIHQWPATLVQPVGSPLSLECTVEGTSNPNLYWYRQAAGRGLQLLFYSVGIGQISSEVPQNLSASRPQDRQFILSSKKLLLSDSGFYLCAWSSGDTVQYFGPGTRLTVT.

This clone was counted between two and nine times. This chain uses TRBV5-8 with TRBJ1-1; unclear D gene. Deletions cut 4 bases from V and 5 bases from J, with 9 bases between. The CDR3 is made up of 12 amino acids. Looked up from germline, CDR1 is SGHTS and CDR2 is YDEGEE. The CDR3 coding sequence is TGTGCCAGCAGCCCACAATTGACTGAAGCTTTCTTT. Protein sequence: CASSPQLTEAFF.

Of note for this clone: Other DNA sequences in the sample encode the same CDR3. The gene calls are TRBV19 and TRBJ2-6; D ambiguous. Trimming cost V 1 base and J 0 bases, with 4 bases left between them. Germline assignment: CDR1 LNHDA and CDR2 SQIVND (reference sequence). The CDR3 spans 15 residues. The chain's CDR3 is CASSIGGSGANVLTF. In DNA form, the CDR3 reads TGTGCCAGTAGTATAGGAGGCTCTGGGGCCAACGTCCTGACTTTC.

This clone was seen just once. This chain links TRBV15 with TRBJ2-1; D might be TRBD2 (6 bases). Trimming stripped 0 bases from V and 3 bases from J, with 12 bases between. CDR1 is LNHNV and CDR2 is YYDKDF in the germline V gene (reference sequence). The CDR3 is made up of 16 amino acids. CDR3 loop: CATSRDRAGIYNEQFF. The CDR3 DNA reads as TGTGCCACCAGCAGAGACCGTGCGGGGATCTACAATGAGCAGTTCTTC.

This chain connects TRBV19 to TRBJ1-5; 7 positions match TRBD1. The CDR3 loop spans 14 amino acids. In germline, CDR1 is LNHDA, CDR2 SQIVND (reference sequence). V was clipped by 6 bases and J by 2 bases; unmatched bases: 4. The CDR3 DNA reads TGTGCCAGTAGCCGGACAGGAGGCAATCAGCCCCAGCATTTT. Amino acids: CASSRTGGNQPQHF.

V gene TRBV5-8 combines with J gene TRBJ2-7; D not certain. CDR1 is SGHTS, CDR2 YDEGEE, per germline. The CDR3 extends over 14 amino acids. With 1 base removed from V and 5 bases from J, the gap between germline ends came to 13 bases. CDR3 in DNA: TGTGCCAGCAGCTTGTCCGGGTTTGGAAACGAGCAGTACTTC. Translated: CASSLSGFGNEQYF.

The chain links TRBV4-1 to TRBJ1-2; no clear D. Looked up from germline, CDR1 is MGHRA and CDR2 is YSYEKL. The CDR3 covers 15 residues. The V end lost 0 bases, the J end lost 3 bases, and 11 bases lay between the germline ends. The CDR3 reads CASSQESGKHYGYTF. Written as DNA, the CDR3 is TGCGCCAGCAGCCAAGAAAGTGGCAAACACTATGGCTACACCTTC.

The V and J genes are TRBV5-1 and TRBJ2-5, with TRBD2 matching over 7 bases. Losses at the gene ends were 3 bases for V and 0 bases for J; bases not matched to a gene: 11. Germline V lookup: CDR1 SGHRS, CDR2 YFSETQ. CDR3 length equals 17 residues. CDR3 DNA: TGCGCCAGCAGCTCCATTTCTAGCGGCTTGTACCAAGAGACCCAGTACTTC. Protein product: CASSSISSGLYQETQYF. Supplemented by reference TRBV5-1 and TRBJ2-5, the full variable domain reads KAGVTQTPRYLIKTRGQQVTLSCSPISGHRSVSWYQQTPGQGLQFLFEYFSETQRNKGNFPGRFSGRQFSNSRSEMNVSTLELGDSALYLCASSSISSGLYQETQYFGPGTRLLVL.

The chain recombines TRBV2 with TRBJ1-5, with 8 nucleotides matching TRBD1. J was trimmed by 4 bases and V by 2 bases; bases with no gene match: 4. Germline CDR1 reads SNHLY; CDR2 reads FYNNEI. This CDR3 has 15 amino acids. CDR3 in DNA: TGTGCCAGCAGTGAAAGCACAGGGGGGAATCAGCCCCAGCATTTT. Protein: CASSESTGGNQPQHF.

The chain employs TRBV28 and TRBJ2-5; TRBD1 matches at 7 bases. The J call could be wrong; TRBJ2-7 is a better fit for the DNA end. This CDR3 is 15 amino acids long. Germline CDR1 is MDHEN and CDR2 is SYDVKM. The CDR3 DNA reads TGTGCCAGCAGAAACTCAAGACAGGGATGGGACGAGCAGTACTTC. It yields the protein CASRNSRQGWDEQYF.

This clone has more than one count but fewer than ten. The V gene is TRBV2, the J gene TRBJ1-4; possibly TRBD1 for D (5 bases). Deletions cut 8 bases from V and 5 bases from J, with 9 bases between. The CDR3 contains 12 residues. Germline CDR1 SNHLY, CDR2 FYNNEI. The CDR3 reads CASVAGNEKLFF. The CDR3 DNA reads TGTGCCAGCGTCGCAGGGAATGAAAAACTGTTTTTT.

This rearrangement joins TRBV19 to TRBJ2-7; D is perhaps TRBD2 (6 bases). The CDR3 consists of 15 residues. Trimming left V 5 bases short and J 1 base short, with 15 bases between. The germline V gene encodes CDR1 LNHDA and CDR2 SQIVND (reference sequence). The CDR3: CASSVLPGGSYEQYF. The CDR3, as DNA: TGTGCCAGTAGTGTCCTACCCGGGGGTTCCTACGAGCAGTACTTC.